This passage covers 14 T cell receptor beta chains from one sample sequenced in a study of T cell clonotyping in hematopoietic cell transplantation. This table comes from immunoSEQ multiplex PCR, and its TCRdb copy is limited to in-frame clones, with some not included. The repertoire holds about 41,000 clones, with 95% as singletons. Sequencing was performed on peripheral blood mononuclear cells. These receptors were obtained from a man between 25 and 39 years old in good health. Some clones in this sample may be carry-over from other donors' samples.

This chain connects TRBV27 to TRBJ1-2, with D unresolved. CDR1 MNHEY and CDR2 SMNVEV come from the germline V gene (reference sequence). V was trimmed by 3 bases and J by 0 bases, leaving 5 bases between them. The CDR3 totals 13 residues. Written as DNA, the CDR3 is TGTGCCAGCAGTTTCAGTGCTAACTATGGCTACACCTTC. This translates into CASSFSANYGYTF.

The CDR3 is CASSELDLPGAYEQYF. CDR3 coding DNA: TGTGCCAGCAGTGAACTTGATTTACCCGGGGCGTACGAGCAGTACTTC. This chain joins TRBV6-1 and TRBJ2-7; D could derive from TRBD1 or TRBD2 (5 bases each). Per the germline V gene, CDR1 is MNHNS and CDR2 is SASEGT. Trimming shortened V by 2 bases and J by 4 bases, and 18 bases separated the two germline ends. The CDR3 extends over 16 amino acids.

The chain has TRBV19 and TRBJ1-3; TRBD1 aligns across 7 bases. V lost 5 bases to trimming and J lost 2 bases; unmatched junction nucleotides: 12. Germline V CDR1 and CDR2: LNHDA, SQIVND (reference sequence). This CDR3 is 17 amino acids long. CDR3 amino acids: CASSRQGSQLTGNTIYF. For the CDR3, the DNA is TGTGCCAGTAGTCGACAGGGAAGTCAGTTAACTGGAAACACCATATATTTT.

V usage is TRBV5-5 and J usage is TRBJ1-1; no reliable D call. CDR3 length: 11 residues. The germline CDR1 and CDR2 sequences are SGHKS and YYEKEE (reference sequence). The V end lost 5 bases, the J end lost 3 bases, and 5 bases lay between the germline ends. CDR3 bases: TGTGCCAGCAGTATGGACACTGAAGCTTTCTTT. It specifies CASSMDTEAFF.

This clone was seen a few times. The chain recombines TRBV5-4 with TRBJ2-1; the match to TRBD2 covers 10 bases. Germline-derived CDR1 and CDR2 are SGHNT and YYREEE (reference sequence). The CDR3 has 18 amino acids. V lost 4 bases to trimming and J lost 3 bases; unmatched junction nucleotides: 13. The CDR3 DNA reads as TGTGCCAGCAGCACCGGATATAGCGGGGGGCCATTCTACAATGAGCAGTTCTTC. Residues: CASSTGYSGGPFYNEQFF.

This clone has just one count. The chain uses TRBV7-8 and TRBJ1-1, with 11 bases identical to TRBD1. V was clipped by 3 bases and J by 6 bases; unmatched bases: 3. CDR1 and CDR2 from the germline V gene are SGHVS and FQNEAQ. CDR3 length equals 14 residues. Here the CDR3 DNA reads TGTGCCAGCAGCTTGGACAGGGGGCGAGCTGAAGCTTTCTTT. Amino acid sequence: CASSLDRGRAEAFF.

This rearrangement joins TRBV2 to TRBJ1-2; D unresolved. Trimming removed 7 bases from V and 5 bases from J, with 11 bases in between. The germline V gene has CDR1 SNHLY and CDR2 FYNNEI. This CDR3 has 12 amino acids. The CDR3 protein is CASTVEGYGYTF. The CDR3 DNA sequence: TGTGCCAGCACAGTAGAGGGTTATGGCTACACCTTC.

The V gene is TRBV29-1, the J gene TRBJ2-5; a possible D gene is TRBD2 (5 bases). The CDR3 runs 13 residues. Trimming left V 2 bases short and J 5 bases short, with 12 bases between. Germline loops: CDR1 SQVTM, CDR2 ANQGSEA. In nucleotides, the CDR3 is TGCAGCGTTGAAAAACGGACGGGGGAGACCCAGTACTTC. Translated, it gives CSVEKRTGETQYF.

This clone was counted a few times. The chain is built from TRBV4-1 and TRBJ1-6, with D tentatively TRBD1 (5 bases). CDR1 and CDR2 (germline): MGHRA, YSYEKL. Trimming took 6 bases from V and 8 from J, leaving 17 bases between them. The CDR3 consists of 15 residues. The CDR3 spells CASRFGRQGDSPLHF. The CDR3 DNA reads TGCGCCAGCAGGTTTGGTCGCCAGGGCGATTCACCCCTCCACTTT.

V and J are TRBV9 and TRBJ2-7; no clear D. CDR1 is SGDLS, CDR2 YYNGEE, per germline. The V end lost 0 bases, the J end lost 5 bases, and 15 bases lay between the germline ends. The CDR3 is 15 amino acids. CDR3 loop: CASSVDHRPGNEQYF. The CDR3 DNA reads as TGTGCCAGCAGCGTAGATCACCGGCCCGGAAACGAGCAGTACTTC.

The chain employs TRBV5-8 and TRBJ2-3; a weak D match, TRBD1 (6 bases). Trimming pared 4 bases from V and 1 base from J, leaving 16 bases between. Germline V gene lookup returns CDR1 SGHTS and CDR2 YDEGEE. The CDR3 has 16 residues. The CDR3 loop is CASSHGKTGRTDTQYF. In DNA, the CDR3 is TGTGCCAGCAGCCACGGAAAGACAGGACGCACAGATACGCAGTATTTT.

The rearrangement joins TRBV10-3 to TRBJ2-2, with TRBD1 identical over 9 bases. Per the germline V gene, CDR1 is ENHRY and CDR2 is SYGVKD. The CDR3 has 15 amino acids. J was trimmed by 6 bases and V by 6 bases; bases with no gene match: 8. The CDR3 here is CAIRNRDRAPGELFF. DNA of the CDR3: TGTGCCATCAGGAACCGGGACAGGGCCCCCGGGGAGCTGTTTTTT.

The V call is TRBV4-3, the J call TRBJ1-1; D gene ambiguous. Germline CDR1 and CDR2: LGHNA and YSLEER. Trimming shortened V by 4 bases and J by 1 base, and 7 bases separated the two germline ends. CDR3 size: 13 residues. CDR3 DNA sequence: TGCGCCAGCAGCCGGGTGGCGAACACTGAAGCTTTCTTT. It translates to CASSRVANTEAFF.

V usage is TRBV6-5 and J usage is TRBJ1-2, with TRBD1 as a possible D gene (6 bases). Germline assignment: CDR1 MNHEY and CDR2 SVGAGI. The CDR3 totals 14 residues. V dropped 4 bases and J dropped 4 bases, with 13 bases sitting between them. The CDR3 sequence: CASSSYQGTYGYTF. CDR3 nucleotides: TGTGCCAGCAGTTCATACCAGGGGACCTATGGCTACACCTTC.